This T cell receptor (beta chain) was retrieved from a study of CD8+ T cells in alopecia areata. Points from the study as a whole: The study found that many expanded lesional clones persisted in scalp and blood during tofacitinib.

The V end lost 0 bases, the J end lost 10 bases, and 19 bases lay between the germline ends. This CDR3 has 15 residues. cDNA reverse transcribed from extracted RNA served as the sequencing template. Produced via immunoSEQ multiplex PCR; TCRdb's table is partial and in-frame only. The sample has some 210,000 clones, approximately 67% seen once. Points on this clone: What it binds is not known.

Treatment noted: oral pan-JAK inhibitor, 5-10 mg twice daily. The input for sequencing was CD4+ T cells sorted from blood, taken around week 42, from a patient treated with tofacitinib. The chain has TRBV23-1 and TRBJ2-7, with D possibly being TRBD2 (5 bases). TRBV23-1 is treated as an ORF (open reading frame) with a function not yet certain. This receptor was taken from a human donor with alopecia areata. For the CDR3, the DNA is TGCGCCAGCAGTCAATCTCTGGTGCCTAGAGGGATTCAGTACTTC. Translated: CASSQSLVPRGIQYF.